These 14 T cell receptor beta chains share one sample of origin, sequenced in a study of CD8+ T cells in alopecia areata. Reverse transcribed after extraction, RNA yielded cDNA as the sequencing template. Using immunoSEQ multiplex PCR, the repertoire was profiled, and TCRdb retains in-frame clones only, with some absent. In the table there are approximately 180,000 clones, about 48% of which are singletons. The treatment here: oral pan-JAK inhibitor, 5-10 mg twice daily. The sample was CD8+ T cells sorted from blood, taken at week 24, from a patient treated with tofacitinib. The receptors were gathered from a human donor with alopecia areata.

The chain links TRBV29-1 to TRBJ1-1; maybe TRBD1 (5 bases). The CDR3 runs 12 residues. Trimming left V 3 bases short and J 7 bases short, with 12 bases between. Looked up from germline, CDR1 is SQVTM and CDR2 is ANQGSEA. In DNA form, the CDR3 reads TGCAGCGTTGAGCCGGGGGGTTTTGAAGCTTTCTTT. This codes for CSVEPGGFEAFF.

The chain employs TRBV5-6 and TRBJ1-1; D is ambiguous. The CDR3 extends over 12 amino acids. Trimming took 0 bases from V and 6 from J, leaving 6 bases between them. Germline V gene data show CDR1 as SGHDT and CDR2 as YYEEEE. CDR3 amino acids: CASSLGASEAFF. DNA for the CDR3: TGTGCCAGCAGCTTGGGGGCCTCTGAAGCTTTCTTT.

The chain employs TRBV2 and TRBJ2-7, with 8 nucleotides matching TRBD1. The CDR3 length is 15 residues. Germline CDR1 and CDR2: SNHLY and FYNNEI. The V and J ends lost 9 bases and 0 bases, in that order; junction bases with no gene match: 10. As DNA, the CDR3 is TGTGCCAGGGACAGGGTACGGTCGGGCTCCTACGAGCAGTACTTC. Amino acid sequence: CARDRVRSGSYEQYF.

V is TRBV30 and J is TRBJ1-6, with TRBD1 as a possible D gene (5 bases). This CDR3 is built from 13 residues. The germline gives CDR1 GTSNPN, CDR2 SVGIG (reference sequence). The V and J ends lost 0 bases and 9 bases respectively, with 9 bases between them. CDR3 region: CAWSVTQGSPLHF. The CDR3 DNA reads TGTGCCTGGAGTGTAACCCAGGGTTCACCCCTCCACTTT.

The chain employs TRBV29-1 and TRBJ2-1; unclear D gene. Germline CDR1 reads SQVTM; CDR2 reads ANQGSEA. V was clipped by 7 bases and J by 6 bases, with 10 bases between them. This CDR3 has 11 amino acids. The CDR3 reads CSAPTGNEQFF. For the CDR3, the DNA is TGCAGCGCACCCACGGGCAATGAGCAGTTCTTC.

In regard to this clone: The sample contains more than one DNA sequence encoding this CDR3. The chain uses TRBV2 and TRBJ2-7; 8 bases line up with TRBD1. Per germline, CDR1 SNHLY and CDR2 FYNNEI. The V gene end was trimmed by 6 bases and the J gene end by 3 bases; junction bases not matched to a gene: 7. The CDR3 loop spans 14 amino acids. CDR3 region: CASSPGTGDYEQYF. The CDR3 DNA reads as TGTGCCAGCAGCCCCGGGACAGGAGACTACGAGCAGTACTTC.

This chain connects TRBV7-8 to TRBJ2-7, with D tentatively TRBD1 or TRBD2 (6 bases each). V shed 5 bases and J shed 0 bases, with 14 bases lying between them. This CDR3 has 15 residues. The germline V gene encodes CDR1 SGHVS and CDR2 FQNEAQ. In DNA form, the CDR3 reads TGTGCCAGCAGCCATAGGGGGGCCAGCTCCTACGAGCAGTACTTC. Protein product: CASSHRGASSYEQYF. Filled out from reference TRBV7-8 and TRBJ2-7, the complete variable domain reads GAGVSQSPRYKVAKRGQDVALRCDPISGHVSLFWYQQALGQGPEFLTYFQNEAQLDKSGLPSDRFFAERPEGSVSTLKIQRTQQEDSAVYLCASSHRGASSYEQYFGPGTRLTVT.

This clone occurred a few times. Other DNA sequences in the sample encode the same CDR3. The chain carries TRBV6-5 and TRBJ1-2; no firm D call. The CDR3 is made up of 14 amino acids. In germline, CDR1 is MNHEY, CDR2 SVGAGI. With 0 bases removed from V and 3 bases from J, the gap between germline ends came to 8 bases. The CDR3 is CASSYSEGDYGYTF. CDR3 nucleotide sequence: TGTGCCAGCAGTTACTCGGAGGGAGACTATGGCTACACCTTC.

The J gene is TRBJ1-2, the V gene TRBV5-6; D remains ambiguous. V was trimmed by 3 bases and J by 6 bases, leaving 9 bases between them. Germline V CDR1 and CDR2: SGHDT, YYEEEE. CDR3 length: 12 residues. As DNA, the CDR3 is TGTGCCAGCAGCTCGGAGGGCGATGGCTACACCTTC. Translated: CASSSEGDGYTF.

About this clone itself: At one of its ends the junction is not consistent with the germline gene, which may arise from a read error. The chain employs TRBV30 and TRBJ2-3; tentatively, D is TRBD2 (7 bases). Germline CDR1 is GTSNPN and CDR2 is SVGIG (reference sequence). The CDR3 runs to 12 residues. The CDR3, as DNA: TGTGCCTGGTCGGGGGGCCCGATCTACGGTGGTTTT. Amino acids: CAWSGGPIYGGF. Variable domain in full (rest from reference TRBV30 and TRBJ2-3): SQTIHQWPATLVQPVGSPLSLECTVEGTSNPNLYWYRQAAGRGLQLLFYSVGIGQISSEVPQNLSASRPQDRQFILSSKKLLLSDSGFYLCAWSGGPIYGGFGPGTRLTVL.

V and J are TRBV30 and TRBJ1-2; no definite D call. The ends were cut back, 1 base at V and 8 bases at J, with 14 bases in the middle. This CDR3 has 13 residues. CDR1 is GTSNPN, CDR2 SVGIG, per germline (reference sequence). This CDR3 reads CAWSEDSLRGYTF. For the CDR3, the DNA is TGTGCCTGGAGTGAGGACTCTTTGAGAGGCTACACCTTC.

The V gene is TRBV29-1, the J gene TRBJ1-1, with TRBD1 as a possible D gene (6 bases). The V and J ends lost 3 bases and 4 bases respectively, with 15 bases between them. Germline CDR1 reads SQVTM; CDR2 reads ANQGSEA. The CDR3 totals 14 residues. CDR3 amino acids: CSVDLNRDTTEAFF. CDR3 sequence (DNA): TGCAGCGTTGATCTGAACAGGGACACCACTGAAGCTTTCTTT.

The chain recombines TRBV9 with TRBJ2-3, with TRBD2 identical over 9 bases. CDR1 is SGDLS and CDR2 is YYNGEE in the germline V gene. V lost 5 bases to trimming and J lost 5 bases; unmatched junction nucleotides: 12. This CDR3 is 16 amino acids long. The CDR3 bases are TGTGCCAGCAGTGCCGGCCCTAGCGGGGCTGGAGATACGCAGTATTTT. It specifies CASSAGPSGAGDTQYF.

The chain uses TRBV6-1 and TRBJ2-1; D uncertain. The V gene's germline CDR1 is MNHNS and CDR2 SASEGT. The length of the CDR3 is 10 residues. V dropped 5 bases and J dropped 4 bases, with 0 bases sitting between them. CDR3 sequence (DNA): TGTGCCAGCAGTTACAATGAGCAGTTCTTC. Residues: CASSYNEQFF.